The present TCR beta chain was sequenced within a study of T cell responses to AZD1222 COVID-19 vaccine. About this clone itself: Antigen unknown.

Study results and limitations: With dominance at 160-218 and 743-854, vaccine-associated CD4 TCRs spanned spike. The study reported that nearly half of spike-specific TCRs target unmutated variant regions. White British ancestry dominated among donors, who included more females, and clonal diversity was possibly underestimated. Seropositive status at baseline applied to only six AZD1222 recipients.

V lost 4 bases and J 2 bases, leaving 5 bases between the germline ends. The CDR3 loop spans 12 amino acids. TCRdb's table, derived via immunoSEQ multiplex PCR, lists solely in-frame clones and lacks some. Of some 140,000 clones in the sample, around 90% were seen once. Sequencing was performed on peripheral blood, taken on day 0 of AZD1222 vaccination. The source of this sequence is an adult in good health. V gene TRBV12-3 or TRBV12-4 combines with J gene TRBJ1-2, with no clear D. Written as DNA, the CDR3 is TGTGCCAGCAGTTCCCCGAACTATGGCTACACCTTC. Residues: CASSSPNYGYTF.